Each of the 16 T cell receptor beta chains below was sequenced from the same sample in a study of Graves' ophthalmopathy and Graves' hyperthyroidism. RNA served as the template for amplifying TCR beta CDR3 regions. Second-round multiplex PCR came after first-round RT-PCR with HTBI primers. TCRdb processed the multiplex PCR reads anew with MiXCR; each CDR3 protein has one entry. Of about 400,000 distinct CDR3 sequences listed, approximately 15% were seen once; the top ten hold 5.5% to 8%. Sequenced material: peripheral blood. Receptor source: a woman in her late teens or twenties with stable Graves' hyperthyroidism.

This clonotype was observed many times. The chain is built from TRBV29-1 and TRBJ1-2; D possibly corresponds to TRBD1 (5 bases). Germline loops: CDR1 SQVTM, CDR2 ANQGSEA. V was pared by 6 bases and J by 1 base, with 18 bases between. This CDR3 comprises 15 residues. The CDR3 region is CSVLIWEGNNYGYTF. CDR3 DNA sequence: TGCAGCGTCCTAATCTGGGAGGGGAATAACTATGGCTACACCTTC.

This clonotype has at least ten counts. The CDR3 protein is CAPKLGTPGYMNTEAFF. The CDR3 DNA is TGTGCCCCCAAATTAGGGACACCGGGCTACATGAACACTGAAGCTTTCTTT. The gene calls are TRBV19 and TRBJ1-1, with D perhaps TRBD1 (6 bases). The V and J ends lost 11 bases and 0 bases respectively, with 25 bases between them. The CDR3 sequence is 17 residues long. The germline gives CDR1 LNHDA, CDR2 SQIVND (reference sequence).

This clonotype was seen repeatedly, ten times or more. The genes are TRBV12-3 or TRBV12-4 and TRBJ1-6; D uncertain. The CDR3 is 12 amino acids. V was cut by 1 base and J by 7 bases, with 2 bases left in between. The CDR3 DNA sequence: TGTGCCAGCAGTTTAGACAATTCACCCCTCCACTTT. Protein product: CASSLDNSPLHF.

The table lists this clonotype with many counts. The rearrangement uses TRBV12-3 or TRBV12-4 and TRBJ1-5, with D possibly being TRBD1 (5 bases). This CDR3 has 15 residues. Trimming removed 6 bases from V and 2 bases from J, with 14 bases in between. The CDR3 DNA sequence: TGTGCCAGCAGCCATCAAGGGGTTGGCAATCAGCCCCAGCATTTT. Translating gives CASSHQGVGNQPQHF.

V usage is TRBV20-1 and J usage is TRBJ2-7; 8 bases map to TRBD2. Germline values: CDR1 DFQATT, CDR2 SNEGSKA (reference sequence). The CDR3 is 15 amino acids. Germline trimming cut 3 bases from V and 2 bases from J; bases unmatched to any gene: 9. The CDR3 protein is CSASGLAGLTYEQYF. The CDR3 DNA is TGCAGTGCTAGTGGGTTAGCGGGGTTAACCTACGAGCAGTACTTC.

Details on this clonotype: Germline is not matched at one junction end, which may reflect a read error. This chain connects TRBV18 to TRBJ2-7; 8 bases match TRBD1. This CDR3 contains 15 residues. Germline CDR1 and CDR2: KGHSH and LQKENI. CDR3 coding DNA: TGTGCCAGCTCACTTAAGGACAGGGCATCCTACGAGCAGTGCTTC. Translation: CASSLKDRASYEQCF.

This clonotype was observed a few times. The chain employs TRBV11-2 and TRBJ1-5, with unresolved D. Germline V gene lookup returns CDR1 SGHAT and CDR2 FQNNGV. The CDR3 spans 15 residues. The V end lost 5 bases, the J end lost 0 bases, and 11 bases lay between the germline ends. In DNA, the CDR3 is TGTGCCAGCAGCCCCACGGACGGTAGCAATCAGCCCCAGCATTTT. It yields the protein CASSPTDGSNQPQHF. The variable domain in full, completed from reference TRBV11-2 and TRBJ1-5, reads EAGVAQSPRYKIIEKRQSVAFWCNPISGHATLYWYQQILGQGPKLLIQFQNNGVVDDSQLPKDRFSAERLKGVDSTLKIQPAKLEDSAVYLCASSPTDGSNQPQHFGDGTRLSIL.

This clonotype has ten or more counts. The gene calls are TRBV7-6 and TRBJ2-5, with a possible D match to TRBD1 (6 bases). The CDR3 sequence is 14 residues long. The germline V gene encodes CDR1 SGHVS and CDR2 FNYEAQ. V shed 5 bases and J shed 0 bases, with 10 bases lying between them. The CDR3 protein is CASSATGYQETQYF. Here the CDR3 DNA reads TGTGCCAGCAGCGCAACAGGGTACCAAGAGACCCAGTACTTC.

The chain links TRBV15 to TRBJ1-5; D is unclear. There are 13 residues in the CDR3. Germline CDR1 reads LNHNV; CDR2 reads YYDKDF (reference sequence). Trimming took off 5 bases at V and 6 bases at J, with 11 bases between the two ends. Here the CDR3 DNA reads TGTGCCACCAGCGCCAACAGATTTCAGCCCCAGCATTTT. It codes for CATSANRFQPQHF.

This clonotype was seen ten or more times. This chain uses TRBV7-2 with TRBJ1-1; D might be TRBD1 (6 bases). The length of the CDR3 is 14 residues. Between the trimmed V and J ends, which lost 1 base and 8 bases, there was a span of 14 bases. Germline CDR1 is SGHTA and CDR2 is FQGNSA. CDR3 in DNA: TGTGCCAGCAGCTTAGAAGGGCTGAGGGGGGAAGCTTTCTTT. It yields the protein CASSLEGLRGEAFF.

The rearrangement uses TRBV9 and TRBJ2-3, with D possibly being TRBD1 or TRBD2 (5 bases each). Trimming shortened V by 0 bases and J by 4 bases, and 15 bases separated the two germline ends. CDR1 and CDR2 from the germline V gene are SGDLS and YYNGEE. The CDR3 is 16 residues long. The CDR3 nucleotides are TGTGCCAGCAGCGTAGATGGCGGTTGGGGACCAGATACGCAGTATTTT. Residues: CASSVDGGWGPDTQYF.

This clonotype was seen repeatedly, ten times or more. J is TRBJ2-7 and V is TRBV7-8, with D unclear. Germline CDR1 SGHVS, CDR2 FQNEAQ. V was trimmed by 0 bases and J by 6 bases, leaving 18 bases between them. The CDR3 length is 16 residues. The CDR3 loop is CASSLAFKFLFGEQYF. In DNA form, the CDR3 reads TGTGCCAGCAGCTTAGCCTTTAAGTTCCTATTTGGCGAGCAGTACTTC. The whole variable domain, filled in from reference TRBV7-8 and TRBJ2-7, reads GAGVSQSPRYKVAKRGQDVALRCDPISGHVSLFWYQQALGQGPEFLTYFQNEAQLDKSGLPSDRFFAERPEGSVSTLKIQRTQQEDSAVYLCASSLAFKFLFGEQYFGPGTRLTVT.

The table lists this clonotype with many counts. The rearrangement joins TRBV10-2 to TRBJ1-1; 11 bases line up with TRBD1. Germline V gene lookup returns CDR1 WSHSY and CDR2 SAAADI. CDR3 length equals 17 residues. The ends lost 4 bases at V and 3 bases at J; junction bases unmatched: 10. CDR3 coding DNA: TGCGCCAGCAGTGTGAGTTTTTTGGGACAGGGGGACACTGAAGCTTTCTTT. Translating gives CASSVSFLGQGDTEAFF.

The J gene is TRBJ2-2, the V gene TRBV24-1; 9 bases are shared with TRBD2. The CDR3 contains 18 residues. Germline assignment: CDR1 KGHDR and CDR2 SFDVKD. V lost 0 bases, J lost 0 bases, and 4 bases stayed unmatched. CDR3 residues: CATSDLPSGVSNTGELFF. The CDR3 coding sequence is TGTGCCACCAGTGATTTGCCTAGCGGGGTCTCGAACACCGGGGAGCTGTTTTTT.

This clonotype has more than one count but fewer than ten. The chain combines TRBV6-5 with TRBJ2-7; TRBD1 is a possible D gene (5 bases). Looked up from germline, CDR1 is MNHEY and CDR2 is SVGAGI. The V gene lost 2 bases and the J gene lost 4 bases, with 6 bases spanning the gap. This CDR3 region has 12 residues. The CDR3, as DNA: TGTGCCAGCAGTTACCGACAGTACGAGCAGTACTTC. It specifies CASSYRQYEQYF.

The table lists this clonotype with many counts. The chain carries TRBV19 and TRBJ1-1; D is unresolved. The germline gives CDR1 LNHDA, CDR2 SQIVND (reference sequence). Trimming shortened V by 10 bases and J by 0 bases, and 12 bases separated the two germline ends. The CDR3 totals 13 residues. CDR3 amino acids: CATRTAMNTEAFF. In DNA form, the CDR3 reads TGTGCCACCCGGACGGCTATGAACACTGAAGCTTTCTTT. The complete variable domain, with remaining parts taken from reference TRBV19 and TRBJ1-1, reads DGGITQSPKYLFRKEGQNVTLSCEQNLNHDAMYWYRQDPGQGLRLIYYSQIVNDFQKGDIAEGYSVSREKKESFPLTVTSAQKNPTAFYLCATRTAMNTEAFFGQGTRLTVV.